This T cell receptor beta chain was captured by sequencing in a study of resident and recirculating memory T cells in vitiligo (dated by TCRdb to 2016 to 2019). Concerning the study at large: For TCR beta sequencing, each of a few stable vitiligo patients provided PBMCs and epidermis from shave biopsies taken at two lesional sites and two nonlesional sites. Without any cell sorting, samples were homogenized immediately before genomic DNA was extracted using the Qiagen DNeasy Blood & Tissue Kit. The goal of the human TCR beta sequencing was to check whether lesional vitiligo skin contained specific clones that differed from the clones found in nonlesional skin and blood.

Trimming accounts for 4 bases at V and 3 bases at J, while the number of junction bases matched to no gene is 3. In the germline V gene (reference sequence), CDR1 corresponds to LNHDA and CDR2 to SQIVND. Inclusive of the bounding cysteine and phenylalanine, the CDR3 is 13 residues long. Of all the DNA, just the CDR3 is kept, 39 bases in frame from base 1. About this clone itself: Its antigen target is currently unknown. No base quality information exists; no much larger clone differs at one position.

Vitiligo was considered stable when no change in lesions had been observed over the previous 6 months. To count as stable, patients also needed to show no confetti depigmentation, which is a clinical sign of active vitiligo. Patients who had been treated within the previous three months were excluded. PBMCs were isolated from heparinized blood by Ficoll density gradient centrifugation and were subsequently flash-frozen. The immunoSEQ hsTCRB kit was used to amplify TCR beta chains from the genomic DNA. Sequencing of TCR beta libraries was performed on an Illumina MiSeq instrument by the immunoSEQ service. The study's processing was this. Repertoire data were analyzed with the immunoSEQ Analyzer. TCRdb took over this immuneACCESS table, retaining in-frame rearrangements with V and J assigned. Such tables are incomplete; in checked studies, under half of the missing clones stem from an unresolved V gene, and the remainder is unexplained. That table furnishes V, J and clone size, whereas the DNA furnished D and trimming. Here the sample has around 38,000 clones; around nine tenths occur a single time. Of the sample, about 4.5% is held by the ten largest clones.

Results and caveats for the whole study, not just this receptor: Mechanistic studies in the future are needed to assess how much the detected T cell clones and the human Trm pools versus Tcm pools each contribute. Overlap and correlation analysis showed no significant repertoire overlap between biopsies except for each lesion with itself, even within a single patient. No unique dominant TCR clone was detected, and clonality varied among vitiligo lesions. TCR sequences were not shared across biopsy sites or across patients, which suggests that different T cell clones infiltrate different lesions, a pattern described as private specificity.

In this chain, TRBV19 is recombined with TRBJ2-7; 7 junctional bases match TRBD1. The material sequenced was blood. The clonotype originates from a male donor with vitiligo. The CDR3 corresponds to CASSTYRGYEQYF. In nucleotide form, the sequence is TGTGCCAGTAGTACCTACAGGGGCTACGAGCAGTACTTC.